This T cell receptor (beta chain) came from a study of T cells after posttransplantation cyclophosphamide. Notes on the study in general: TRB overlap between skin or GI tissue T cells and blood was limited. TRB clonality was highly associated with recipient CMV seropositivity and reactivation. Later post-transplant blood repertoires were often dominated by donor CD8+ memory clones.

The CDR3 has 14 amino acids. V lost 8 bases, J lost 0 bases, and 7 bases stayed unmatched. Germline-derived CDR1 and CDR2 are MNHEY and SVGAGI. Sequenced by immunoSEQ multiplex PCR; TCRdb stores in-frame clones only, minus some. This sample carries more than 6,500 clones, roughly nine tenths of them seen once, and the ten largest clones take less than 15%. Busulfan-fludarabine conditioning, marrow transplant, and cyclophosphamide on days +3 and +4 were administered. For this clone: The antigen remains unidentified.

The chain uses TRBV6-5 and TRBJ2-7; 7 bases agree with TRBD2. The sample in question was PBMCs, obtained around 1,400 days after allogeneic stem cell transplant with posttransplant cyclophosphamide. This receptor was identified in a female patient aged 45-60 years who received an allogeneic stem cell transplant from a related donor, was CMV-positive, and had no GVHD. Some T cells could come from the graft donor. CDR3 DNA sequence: TGTGCCAGCTGTAAGCGGGAAAGCTCCTACGAGCAGTACTTC. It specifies CASCKRESSYEQYF.